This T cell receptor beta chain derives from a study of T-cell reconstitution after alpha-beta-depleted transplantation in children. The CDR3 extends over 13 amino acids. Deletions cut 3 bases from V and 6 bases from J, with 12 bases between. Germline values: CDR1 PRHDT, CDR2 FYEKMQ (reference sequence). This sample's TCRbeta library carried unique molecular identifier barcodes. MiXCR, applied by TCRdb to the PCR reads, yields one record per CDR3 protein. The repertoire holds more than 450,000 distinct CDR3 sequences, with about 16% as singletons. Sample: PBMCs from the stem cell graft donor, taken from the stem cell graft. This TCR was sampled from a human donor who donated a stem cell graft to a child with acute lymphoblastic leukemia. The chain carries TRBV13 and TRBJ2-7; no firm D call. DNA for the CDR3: TGTGCCAGCAGCTTCAGGCTCCTCGCCGAGCAGTACTTC. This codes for CASSFRLLAEQYF.